Listed here are 32 T cell receptor beta chains from one sample, sequenced in a study of breast tumors, draining lymph nodes, adjacent tissues. Samples came from axillary lymph nodes draining the breast cancer. TCRdb reprocessed the multiplex PCR reads with MiXCR, giving one entry per CDR3 protein. There are around 140,000 distinct CDR3 sequences in the sample; 30% to 35% occur only once, and about 2.5% lies in the top ten. Sequenced material: axillary lymph node tissue. The receptor set was obtained from a female donor with breast cancer. Some clones in this sample may be carry-over from other donors' samples.

In its sample, this clonotype was seen many times. The chain employs TRBV7-9 and TRBJ2-2, with D unresolved. There are 14 residues in the CDR3. Germline CDR1 reads SEHNR; CDR2 reads FQNEAQ (reference sequence). V was clipped by 4 bases and J by 5 bases, with 11 bases between them. CDR3 loop: CASSSRAATGELFF. CDR3 sequence (DNA): TGTGCCAGCAGCTCCCGGGCCGCAACCGGGGAGCTGTTTTTT.

V and J are TRBV7-9 and TRBJ2-5; 7 bases match TRBD2. Trimming removed 5 bases from V and 5 bases from J; junction bases left unmatched: 8. The CDR3 runs to 14 residues. Germline CDR1 is SEHNR and CDR2 is FQNEAQ (reference sequence). The CDR3 DNA follows: TGTGCCAGCAGCGGGAAGTGGGGGGGGGAGACCCAGTACTTC. Translating gives CASSGKWGGETQYF.

This clonotype was observed many times. The J gene is TRBJ2-3, the V gene TRBV4-1, with 8 nucleotides matching TRBD1. In germline, CDR1 is MGHRA, CDR2 YSYEKL. The V gene end was trimmed by 3 bases and the J gene end by 7 bases; junction bases not matched to a gene: 9. The CDR3 consists of 15 residues. CDR3 in amino acids: CASSHPGQVGNTQYF. The CDR3, as DNA: TGCGCCAGCAGCCACCCGGGACAGGTCGGTAATACGCAGTATTTT.

This clonotype was seen ten or more times. Just one base apart from a much larger clone, this may be a read error. This chain links TRBV11-2 with TRBJ1-2; no definite D call. V was cut by 4 bases and J by 4 bases, with 13 bases left in between. The CDR3 runs to 14 residues. From germline, CDR1 is SGHAT and CDR2 FQNNGV. The CDR3 protein is CASSSIRRAYGYTF. DNA for the CDR3: TGTGCCAGCAGCTCAATTCGGAGGGCCTATGGCTACACCTTC.

This clonotype has a count of ten or more. The chain combines TRBV27 with TRBJ1-6; TRBD1 might be the D (5 bases). CDR1 MNHEY and CDR2 SMNVEV come from the germline V gene (reference sequence). The V end lost 6 bases, the J end lost 7 bases, and 10 bases lay between the germline ends. The CDR3 contains 13 residues. The CDR3 loop reads CASSRAGNSPLHF. The CDR3 bases are TGTGCCAGCAGCCGAGCAGGGAATTCACCCCTCCACTTT.

This clonotype has ten or more counts. The chain employs TRBV6-5 and TRBJ2-7; D remains ambiguous. The CDR3 is 11 residues long. V lost 5 bases, J lost 11 bases, and 13 bases lay in between. Looked up from germline, CDR1 is MNHEY and CDR2 is SVGAGI. The CDR3: CASSHRGREYF. CDR3 bases: TGTGCCAGCAGTCACCGAGGCCGCGAGTACTTC.

In this sample, this clonotype turned up many times. This CDR3 reads CASSFVWTGIVQQYF. The CDR3 DNA sequence: TGTGCCAGCAGCTTTGTGTGGACAGGGATAGTTCAGCAGTACTTC. The chain carries TRBV11-2 and TRBJ2-7; 8 bases fit TRBD1. This CDR3 contains 15 residues. V was clipped by 3 bases and J by 8 bases; unmatched bases: 12. Looked up from germline, CDR1 is SGHAT and CDR2 is FQNNGV.

The rearrangement joins TRBV24-1 to TRBJ2-1; 8 bases line up with TRBD1. Trimming took 1 base from V and 4 from J; bases not matched to a gene: 5. Germline loops: CDR1 KGHDR, CDR2 SFDVKD. This CDR3 has 16 amino acids. The CDR3 DNA follows: TGTGCCACCAGTGATTTCGGGCAGGGGGCGTACAATGAGCAGTTCTTC. Translation gives CATSDFGQGAYNEQFF.

This clonotype was seen repeatedly, ten times or more. The chain recombines TRBV6-6 with TRBJ2-7, with D possibly called TRBD1 or TRBD2 (6 bases each). CDR3 length equals 15 residues. The V and J ends lost 0 bases and 6 bases respectively, with 15 bases between them. Per germline, CDR1 MNHNY and CDR2 SVGAGI (reference sequence). The CDR3 DNA follows: TGTGCCAGCAGTTACTCGAGGGGGGAATGGGGCGAGCAGTACTTC. Translating gives CASSYSRGEWGEQYF.

The chain joins TRBV7-2 to TRBJ1-4, with D maybe TRBD1 (6 bases). Trimming pared 5 bases from V and 10 bases from J, leaving 20 bases between. The CDR3 runs 15 residues. Germline CDR1 and CDR2: SGHTA and FQGNSA. The CDR3 spells CASSGPGQLGGKLFF. CDR3 coding DNA: TGTGCCAGCAGCGGACCGGGACAACTTGGCGGAAAACTGTTTTTT.

This clonotype was observed a few times. It may be a read error: a sequence one base away is much more abundant. This rearrangement joins TRBV20-1 to TRBJ2-7; maybe TRBD1 (7 bases). The CDR3 has 13 residues. CDR1 and CDR2 from the germline V gene are DFQATT and SNEGSKA (reference sequence). Trimming cost V 7 bases and J 9 bases, with 22 bases left between them. The CDR3 loop reads CSVETGGTAAQYF. As DNA, the CDR3 is TGCAGTGTGGAGACAGGCGGGACAGCCGCGCAGTACTTC.

This clonotype was picked up many times. The chain couples TRBV7-2 to TRBJ1-6; the D is unclear. CDR1 and CDR2 (germline): SGHTA, FQGNSA. V was shortened by 4 bases and J by 0 bases, with 16 bases between the two germline ends. The CDR3 has 18 amino acids. CDR3 amino acids: CASSSFGSTSSYNSPLHF. The CDR3 DNA follows: TGTGCCAGCAGCTCATTCGGGTCAACAAGCTCCTATAATTCACCCCTCCACTTT.

This clonotype was counted ten times or more. The chain combines TRBV7-9 with TRBJ1-2; 7 positions agree with TRBD1. The CDR3 contains 14 residues. V trimming: 5 bases; J trimming: 4 bases; junction bases outside the gene matches: 7. Germline lookup yields CDR1 SEHNR and CDR2 FQNEAQ (reference sequence). CDR3 region: CASSRQGSLYGYTF. The CDR3, as DNA: TGTGCCAGCAGCCGACAGGGATCGCTCTATGGCTACACCTTC.

The V and J genes are TRBV6-2 or TRBV6-3 and TRBJ2-3; 8 bases fit TRBD2. The V gene end was trimmed by 6 bases and the J gene end by 8 bases; junction bases not matched to a gene: 13. Germline V lookup: CDR1 MNHEY, CDR2 SVGEGT. This CDR3 region has 15 residues. The CDR3 bases are TGTGCCAGCAGGCCCGGGGGGGCCGGGGCAGGTACGCAGTATTTT. This sequence encodes CASRPGGAGAGTQYF.

In this sample, this clonotype turned up many times. The chain joins TRBV20-1 to TRBJ2-1; D assignment may be TRBD1 or TRBD2 (6 bases each). The V gene's germline CDR1 is DFQATT and CDR2 SNEGSKA (reference sequence). With 0 bases removed from V and 4 bases from J, the gap between germline ends came to 16 bases. The CDR3 spans 16 residues. CDR3 nucleotide sequence: TGCAGTGCTAGAGATTTTCGGGGGCCGGGATACAATGAGCAGTTCTTC. Amino acid sequence: CSARDFRGPGYNEQFF.

This clonotype was counted once. The gene calls are TRBV6-1 and TRBJ2-5; 7 positions agree with TRBD1. The germline gives CDR1 MNHNS, CDR2 SASEGT. This CDR3 has 15 residues. After removal of 6 bases from V and 0 bases from J, the junction contained 7 bases not matched to a gene. The CDR3 protein is CASSLDRRYQETQYF. CDR3 DNA: TGTGCCAGCAGCCTGGACAGGCGGTACCAAGAGACCCAGTACTTC.

This clonotype was observed many times. The V call is TRBV5-1, the J call TRBJ2-6; weak D call: TRBD1 (5 bases). Per the germline V gene, CDR1 is SGHRS and CDR2 is YFSETQ. This CDR3 is 15 amino acids long. The V end was cut by 0 bases, the J end by 4 bases, with 8 bases between. CDR3 sequence: CASSLGGPGANVLTF. The CDR3 region has the DNA TGCGCCAGCAGCTTGGGGGGCCCAGGGGCCAACGTCCTGACTTTC.

This clonotype appeared many times. The V gene is TRBV4-1, the J gene TRBJ1-4; D remains unclear. V dropped 5 bases and J dropped 4 bases, with 17 bases sitting between them. The CDR3 extends over 16 amino acids. The germline CDR1 and CDR2 sequences are MGHRA and YSYEKL. The CDR3 loop is CASSYLRAADNEKLFF. As DNA, the CDR3 is TGCGCCAGCAGCTACCTCCGGGCCGCTGATAATGAAAAACTGTTTTTT.

This clonotype has just one count. Germline and junction disagree at one end, which may indicate a read error. The chain combines TRBV29-1 with TRBJ2-5; D unresolved. The CDR3 totals 13 residues. CDR1 and CDR2 (germline): SQVTM, ANQGSEA. CDR3 protein: CSVGDRSQETQHF. CDR3 nucleotide sequence: TGCAGCGTTGGAGATCGGTCTCAAGAGACCCAGCACTTC.

This clonotype has ten or more counts. The J gene is TRBJ1-6, the V gene TRBV27; no definite D call. The CDR3 contains 15 residues. V was trimmed by 7 bases and J by 0 bases, leaving 10 bases between them. Germline V gene sequence: CDR1 MNHEY, CDR2 SMNVEV (reference sequence). The CDR3 DNA is TGTGCCAGCAAAGTAGAATTCTCCTATAATTCACCCCTCCACTTT. It encodes CASKVEFSYNSPLHF.

The V call is TRBV20-1, the J call TRBJ2-7; 12 nucleotides match TRBD2. The V gene's germline CDR1 is DFQATT and CDR2 SNEGSKA (reference sequence). This CDR3 has 14 residues. V dropped 5 bases and J dropped 5; count of bases not matched to a gene: 7. The CDR3 spells CSAAPSGGADEQYF. The CDR3 bases are TGCAGTGCTGCCCCTAGCGGGGGGGCGGACGAGCAGTACTTC.

The V call is TRBV5-1, the J call TRBJ1-1, with a tentative D call TRBD1 (6 bases). With 0 bases removed from V and 12 bases from J, the gap between germline ends came to 15 bases. The CDR3 has 13 amino acids. In germline, CDR1 is SGHRS, CDR2 YFSETQ. The CDR3 loop is CASSLGPAGETFF. CDR3 nucleotides: TGCGCCAGCAGCTTGGGTCCTGCAGGGGAAACTTTCTTT.

This clonotype has ten or more counts. The chain joins TRBV7-6 to TRBJ1-6; D is unclear. CDR3 length: 14 amino acids. Germline V gene data show CDR1 as SGHVS and CDR2 as FNYEAQ. V lost 4 bases and J lost 7, with 11 bases in between. For the CDR3, the DNA is TGTGCCAGCAGCTCCCGACGGGAAAATTCACCCCTCCACTTT. Residues: CASSSRRENSPLHF. Using reference TRBV7-6 and TRBJ1-6 for the parts outside the CDR3, the full variable domain is GAGVSQSPRYKVTKRGQDVALRCDPISGHVSLYWYRQALGQGPEFLTYFNYEAQQDKSGLPNDRFSAERPEGSISTLTIQRTEQRDSAMYRCASSSRRENSPLHFGNGTRLTVT.

As for this clonotype: It may be a read error: a sequence one base away is much more abundant. CDR3 residues: CASSQEWVKGYPYEQYV. DNA of the CDR3: TGTGCCAGCAGCCAAGAATGGGTCAAGGGTTATCCCTACGAGCAGTACGTC. The rearrangement links TRBV3-1 to TRBJ2-7; no clear D. Germline loops: CDR1 LGHDT, CDR2 YNNKEL (reference sequence). Trimming removed 0 bases at V and 2 bases at J, with 17 bases between. CDR3 length: 17 residues.

CDR3 sequence: CASRAGHLNSPLHF. The CDR3 DNA sequence: TGTGCCAGTCGTGCGGGACACCTTAATTCACCCCTCCACTTT. The V and J genes are TRBV7-3 and TRBJ1-6; D might be TRBD1 (6 bases). Trimming pared 9 bases from V and 6 bases from J, leaving 15 bases between. Germline V gene sequence: CDR1 SGHTA, CDR2 FQGTGA. This CDR3 region has 14 residues.

This clonotype was counted many times. The chain recombines TRBV4-2 with TRBJ1-2; no reliable D call. V lost 0 bases and J 7 bases, leaving 21 bases between the germline ends. From germline, CDR1 is LGHNA and CDR2 YNFKEQ. The CDR3 runs 17 residues. The CDR3 region has the DNA TGTGCCAGCAGCCAAGATCGGTCGGGAGGGCGTGAAGGTGGCTACACCTTC. Encoded protein: CASSQDRSGGREGGYTF.

As concerns this clonotype: A clone one base away is much larger, so this may be a read error. The CDR3 spells CATSGVSGDGCTF. The CDR3 DNA reads TGTGCCACCAGTGGAGTCAGTGGGGATGGCTGCACCTTC. This chain joins TRBV24-1 and TRBJ1-2, with no clear D. Germline lookup yields CDR1 KGHDR and CDR2 SFDVKD. The CDR3 length is 13 residues.

V gene TRBV9 combines with J gene TRBJ2-6; 11 nucleotides line up with TRBD1. Germline V gene data show CDR1 as SGDLS and CDR2 as YYNGEE. The CDR3 length is 21 residues. The V gene end was trimmed by 4 bases and the J gene end by 2 bases; junction bases not matched to a gene: 17. CDR3: CASSTPGIGQGALAGANVLTF. In DNA, the CDR3 is TGTGCCAGCAGCACTCCCGGGATAGGACAGGGGGCTTTGGCTGGGGCCAACGTCCTGACTTTC.

This clonotype has ten or more counts. CDR3 nucleotide sequence: TGTGCCAGCAGCCAAGTACGGGGCATTACAGATACGCAGTATTTT. Its translation is CASSQVRGITDTQYF. The chain couples TRBV3-1 to TRBJ2-3; D is possibly TRBD1 or TRBD2 (5 bases each). The V gene's germline CDR1 is LGHDT and CDR2 YNNKEL (reference sequence). The CDR3 runs 15 residues. V lost 1 base, J lost 3 bases, and 11 bases lay in between.

CDR3 residues: CSASSLGALHGHTF. DNA of the CDR3: TGCAGTGCTAGTAGCTTGGGGGCGCTTCACGGCCACACCTTC. The chain uses TRBV20-1 and TRBJ1-2; perhaps TRBD1 as D (6 bases). V was clipped by 3 bases and J by 12 bases, with 23 bases between them. Germline V lookup: CDR1 DFQATT, CDR2 SNEGSKA (reference sequence). The CDR3 totals 14 residues.

This clonotype was picked up many times. The chain uses TRBV6-1 and TRBJ2-7, with D perhaps given as TRBD1 or TRBD2 (5 bases each). Between the trimmed V and J ends, which lost 2 bases and 7 bases, there was a span of 15 bases. Germline-derived CDR1 and CDR2 are MNHNS and SASEGT. This CDR3 comprises 14 residues. CDR3 bases: TGTGCCAGCAGTGAAACGGGGCTTGTTGGGGAGCAGTACGTC. Translation: CASSETGLVGEQYV.

Turning to this clonotype: This is likely a read error, given that the CDR3 carries no conserved phenylalanine or tryptophan at its end. The DNA is left out, because the CDR3 cannot be placed on it with certainty; the CDR3 is given as TCRdb lists it. The chain employs TRBV7-2 and TRBJ2-3; TRBD1, the table's D call, was not compared with the DNA. Including both end residues, the CDR3 is 12 amino acids long. Looked up from germline, CDR1 is SGHTA and CDR2 is FQGNSA. CDR3 sequence: CASSWGRVRRNY.